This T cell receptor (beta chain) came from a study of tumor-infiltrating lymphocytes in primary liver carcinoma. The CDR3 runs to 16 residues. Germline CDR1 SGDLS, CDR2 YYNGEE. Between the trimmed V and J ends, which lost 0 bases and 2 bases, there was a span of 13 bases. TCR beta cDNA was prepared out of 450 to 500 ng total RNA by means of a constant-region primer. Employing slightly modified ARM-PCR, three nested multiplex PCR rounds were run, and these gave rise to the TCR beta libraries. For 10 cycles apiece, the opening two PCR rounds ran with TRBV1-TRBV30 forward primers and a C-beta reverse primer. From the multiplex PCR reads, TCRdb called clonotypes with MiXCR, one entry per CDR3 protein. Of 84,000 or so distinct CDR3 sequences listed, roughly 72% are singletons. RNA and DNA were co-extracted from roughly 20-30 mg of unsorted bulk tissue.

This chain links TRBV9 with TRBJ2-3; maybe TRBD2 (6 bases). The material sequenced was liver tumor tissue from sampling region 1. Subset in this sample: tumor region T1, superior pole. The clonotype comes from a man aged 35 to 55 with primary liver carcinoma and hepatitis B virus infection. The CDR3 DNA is TGTGCCAGCAGCGTAGTGGGACTGGCGGTCACAGATACGCAGTATTTT. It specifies CASSVVGLAVTDTQYF.